The rows below give T cell receptor beta chains drawn from one sample of a study of graft-versus-host responses after intestinal transplantation. Profiling relied on immunoSEQ multiplex PCR, and the TCRdb table lists in-frame clones only, not all of them. The table shows 1,700 or so clones, with 35% to 45% occurring only once. The specimen was alloreactive CD8+ T cells from a mixed lymphocyte reaction culture, collected before transplantation. The receptor set was obtained from a human patient who was an organ donor for intestinal transplantation. The CDR3 runs from the conserved cysteine through the conserved F or W. A D gene is named only where the DNA matches it firmly. Not all rows give a size; the values are once, few, many and, for expanded clones, a class.

TRBJ2-7,NA,few,TRBV19,TGTGCCAGTAGTATGGGCAGGGCCGATTACGAGCAGTACTTC,CASSMGRADYEQYF
TRBJ2-7,TRBD2,few,TRBV4-3,TGCGCCAGCAGCCAAGAAGGACTAGCGGGGGGTCCATGGGAGCAGTACTTC,CASSQEGLAGGPWEQYF
TRBJ1-2,NA,few,TRBV14,TGTGCCAGCAGCCCCCCCAGAAACTATGGCTACACCTTC,CASSPPRNYGYTF
TRBJ1-2,NA,once,TRBV6-8,TGTGCCAGCAGTAGTAACGTACGCTCTAGAAAGATCTATGGCTACACCTTC,CASSSNVRSRKIYGYTF
TRBJ2-7,NA,NA,TRBV4-1,TGCGCCAGCAGCCAAGGGACCCAGATTTACGAGCAGTACTTC,CASSQGTQIYEQYF
TRBJ2-1,NA,NA,TRBV4-3,TGCGCCAGCAGCCAAGTTGTCCCGGGTAATGAGCAGTTCTTC,CASSQVVPGNEQFF
TRBJ1-1,NA,NA,TRBV7-9,TGTGCCAGCAGCGCCACAGGAGAGAACACTGAAGCTTTCTTT,CASSATGENTEAFF
TRBJ2-7,NA,large,TRBV7-9,TGTGCCAGCAGCTTAGTGGGGGGAGCCTACGAGCAGTACTTC,CASSLVGGAYEQYF
TRBJ2-3,TRBD2,NA,TRBV7-8,TGTGCCAGCAGACCCACCGGGACTAGCATCCGCACAGATACGCAGTATTTT,CASRPTGTSIRTDTQYF
TRBJ1-4,TRBD1,large,TRBV7-9,TGTGCCAGCAGCGCAACAGGGGGGAATGAAAAACTGTTTTTT,CASSATGGNEKLFF
TRBJ2-3,NA,NA,TRBV6-5,TGTGCCAGCAGCCTAAGCTACACAGATACGCAGTATTTT,CASSLSYTDTQYF
TRBJ2-1,NA,large,TRBV9,TGTGCCAGCAGCGTAGTTGGGGGGAGATACAATGAGCAGTTCTTC,CASSVVGGRYNEQFF
TRBJ1-5,NA,few,TRBV7-9,TGTGCCAGCAGCTTGGGCAATCAGCCCCAGCATTTT,CASSLGNQPQHF
TRBJ2-3,NA,NA,TRBV5-1,TGCGCCAGCAGCGCGTTCCTCACAGATACGCAGTATTTT,CASSAFLTDTQYF
TRBJ1-1,TRBD1,large,TRBV6-1,TGTGCCAGCAGTGTCAACCGGGACAGCCGGGTGAACACTGAAGCTTTCTTT,CASSVNRDSRVNTEAFF
TRBJ2-1,NA,large,TRBV7-9,TGTGCCAGCAGCTCGGGGGTCTCCTACAATGAGCAGTTCTTC,CASSSGVSYNEQFF
TRBJ2-1,TRBD2,NA,TRBV4-3,TGCGCCAGTGGGTTGGCGGGGGACTACAATGAGCAGTTCTTC,CASGLAGDYNEQFF
TRBJ2-7,NA,large,TRBV7-9,TGTGCCAGCAGCCCAGGGGACGAGCAGTACTTC,CASSPGDEQYF
TRBJ2-3,TRBD2,few,TRBV2,TGTGCCAGCAGCCCACTAGCGGGGGGCACAGATACGCAGTATTTT,CASSPLAGGTDTQYF
TRBJ2-7,TRBD2,NA,TRBV5-4,TGTGCCAGCAGCCAAGATTTGCCGGGGGACTACTACGAGCAGTACTTC,CASSQDLPGDYYEQYF
TRBJ1-4,NA,large,TRBV4-1,TGCGCCAGCAGCCAAGAGGGCAGCTTAAATGAAAAACTGTTTTTT,CASSQEGSLNEKLFF
TRBJ1-2,NA,NA,TRBV10-3,TGTGCCATCAGTGAGCGGCGGCAGGGCAACTATGGCTACACCTTC,CAISERRQGNYGYTF
TRBJ2-7,NA,NA,TRBV6-6,TGTGCCAGCAGTTATTCGACCTACGAGCAGTACTTC,CASSYSTYEQYF
TRBJ1-6,TRBD1,NA,TRBV4-1,TGCGCCAGCAGCCTCCTAAGGACAGGAAATTCACCCCTCCACTTT,CASSLLRTGNSPLHF
TRBJ2-7,NA,once,TRBV7-2,TGTGCCAGCAGCTTAGAGGTCCTCGGCTACGAGCAGTACTTC,CASSLEVLGYEQYF
TRBJ2-7,NA,NA,TRBV27,TGTGCCAGCAGTTTTGGCAGGGGCCACGAGCAGTACTTC,CASSFGRGHEQYF
TRBJ2-2,NA,large,TRBV9,TGTGCCAGCAGACTCAGGCTTAGGAACACCGGGGAGCTGTTTTTT,CASRLRLRNTGELFF
TRBJ2-7,NA,NA,TRBV11-2,TGTGCCAGCAGTCACTTTGGGACCCGGGCCTACGAGCAGTACTTC,CASSHFGTRAYEQYF
TRBJ1-1,NA,NA,TRBV7-9,TGTGCCAGCAGTCAGGGGCGGGGAATTCGAAACACTGAAGCTTTCTTT,CASSQGRGIRNTEAFF
TRBJ2-3,TRBD2,few,TRBV7-9,TGTGCCAGCAGACTCCTAGCGGGGGGCCACACAAATACGCAGTATTTT,CASRLLAGGHTNTQYF
TRBJ1-2,NA,NA,TRBV5-4,TGTGCCAGCAGCCAAGAGAATGGGTCTGGCTACACCTTC,CASSQENGSGYTF